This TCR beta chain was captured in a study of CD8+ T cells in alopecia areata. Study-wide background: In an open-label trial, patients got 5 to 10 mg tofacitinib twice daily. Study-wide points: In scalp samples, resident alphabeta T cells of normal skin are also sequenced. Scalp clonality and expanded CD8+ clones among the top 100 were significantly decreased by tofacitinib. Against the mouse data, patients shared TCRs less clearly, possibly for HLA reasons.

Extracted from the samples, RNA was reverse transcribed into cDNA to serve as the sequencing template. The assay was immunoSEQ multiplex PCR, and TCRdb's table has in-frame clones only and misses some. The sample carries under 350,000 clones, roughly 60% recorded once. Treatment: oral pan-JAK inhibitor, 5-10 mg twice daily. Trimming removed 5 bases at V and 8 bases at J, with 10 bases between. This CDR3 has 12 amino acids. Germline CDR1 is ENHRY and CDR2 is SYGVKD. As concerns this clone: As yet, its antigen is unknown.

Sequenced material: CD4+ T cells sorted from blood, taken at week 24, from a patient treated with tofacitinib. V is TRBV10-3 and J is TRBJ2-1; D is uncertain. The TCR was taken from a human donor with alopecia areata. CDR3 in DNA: TGTGCCATCAGTATCAGGAAGGATGAGCAGTTCTTC. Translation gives CAISIRKDEQFF.